Listed here is a single T cell receptor (beta chain). This CDR3 has 14 amino acids. CDR1 is SGHTA, CDR2 FQGNSA, per germline. The germline V and J ends were trimmed by 6 bases and 1 base, with 13 bases remaining between them. These data originate in a study of blood T cell repertoires in COVID-19. Per the original methods: Reference gene primer amplification gave estimated nucleated cell counts. Sequenced by immunoSEQ multiplex PCR; TCRdb stores in-frame clones only, minus some. V, J and clone size are taken as reported in that table, and D and trimming were inferred from the DNA itself. Of 88,000 or so clones listed, about four fifths were seen once; the top ten hold approximately 24%.

This receptor was taken from a human donor in a cohort sampled during active COVID-19. J is TRBJ2-7 and V is TRBV7-2, with D maybe TRBD2 (6 bases). The sequencing sample was made of peripheral blood. The CDR3 region has the DNA TGTGCCAGCAGACCGGGGGTGGGTTCCTACGAGCAGTACTTC. Protein sequence: CASRPGVGSYEQYF.